This T cell receptor (beta chain) was retrieved from a study of blood T cell repertoires in COVID-19. The assay was immunoSEQ multiplex PCR, and TCRdb's table has in-frame clones only and misses some. The data contain under 350,000 clones, about nine tenths of them seen just once; the ten biggest clones take up 1.9%. Participants were placed into cohorts based on the clinical history they reported. The CDR3 runs to 16 residues. V lost 2 bases and J lost 4, with 17 bases in between. Germline CDR1 reads SNHLY; CDR2 reads FYNNEI. The chain has TRBV2 and TRBJ1-1; the D is unclear. The receptor's source is a woman between 55 and 75 years old who had recovered from COVID-19. Sequencing used PBMCs or T cells enriched from blood (not recorded which). The CDR3 DNA follows: TGTGCCAGCAGTGAACGAAATCGGGGAATAAGCACTGAAGCTTTCTTT. Protein product: CASSERNRGISTEAFF.